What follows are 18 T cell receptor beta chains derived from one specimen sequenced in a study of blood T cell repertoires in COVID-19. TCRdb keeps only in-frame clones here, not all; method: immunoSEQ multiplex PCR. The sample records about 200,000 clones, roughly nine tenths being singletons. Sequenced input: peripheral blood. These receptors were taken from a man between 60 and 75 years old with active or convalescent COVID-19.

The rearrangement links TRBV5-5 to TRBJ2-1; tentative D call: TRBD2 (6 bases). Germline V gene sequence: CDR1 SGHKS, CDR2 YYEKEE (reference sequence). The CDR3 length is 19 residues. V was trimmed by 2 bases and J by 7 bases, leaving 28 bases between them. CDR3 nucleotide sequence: TGTGCCAGCAGCTTCCGGGGCTTACCAGGGAGGTCGGGGAGGAATGAGCAGTTCTTC. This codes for CASSFRGLPGRSGRNEQFF.

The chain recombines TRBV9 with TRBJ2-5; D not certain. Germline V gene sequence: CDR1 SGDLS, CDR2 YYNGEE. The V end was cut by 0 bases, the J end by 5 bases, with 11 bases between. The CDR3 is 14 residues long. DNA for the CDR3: TGTGCCAGCAGCGTAGATTTTAGAGGCGAGACCCAGTACTTC. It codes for CASSVDFRGETQYF.

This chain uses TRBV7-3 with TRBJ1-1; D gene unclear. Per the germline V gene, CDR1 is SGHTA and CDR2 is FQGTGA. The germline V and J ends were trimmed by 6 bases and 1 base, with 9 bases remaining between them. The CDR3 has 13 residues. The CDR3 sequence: CASSADTNTEAFF. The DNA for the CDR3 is TGTGCCAGCAGTGCCGACACGAACACTGAAGCTTTCTTT.

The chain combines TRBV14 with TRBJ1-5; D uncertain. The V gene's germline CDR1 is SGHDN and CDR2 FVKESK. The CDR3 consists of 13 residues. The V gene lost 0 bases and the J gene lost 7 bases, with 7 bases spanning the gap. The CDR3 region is CASSQELGQPQHF. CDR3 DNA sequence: TGTGCCAGCAGCCAAGAGCTAGGACAGCCCCAGCATTTT.

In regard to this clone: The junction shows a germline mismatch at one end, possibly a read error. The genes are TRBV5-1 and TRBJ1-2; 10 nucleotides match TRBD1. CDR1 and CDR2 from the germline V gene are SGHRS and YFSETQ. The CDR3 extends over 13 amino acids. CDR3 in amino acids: CASSLRQGASLAF. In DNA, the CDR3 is TGCGCCAGCAGCTTGAGACAGGGGGCGTCACTAGCCTTC. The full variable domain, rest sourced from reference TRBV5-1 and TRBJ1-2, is KAGVTQTPRYLIKTRGQQVTLSCSPISGHRSVSWYQQTPGQGLQFLFEYFSETQRNKGNFPGRFSGRQFSNSRSEMNVSTLELGDSALYLCASSLRQGASLAFGSGTRLTVV.

The CDR3 DNA sequence: TGCGCCAGCAGCCCGGGACAGTCATATCAGCCCCAGCATTTT. Translating it yields CASSPGQSYQPQHF. The V and J genes are TRBV4-1 and TRBJ1-5; TRBD1 agrees at 7 bases. Germline lookup yields CDR1 MGHRA and CDR2 YSYEKL. The CDR3 extends over 14 amino acids. The trim removed 4 bases at V and 5 bases at J, leaving 5 bases unmatched.

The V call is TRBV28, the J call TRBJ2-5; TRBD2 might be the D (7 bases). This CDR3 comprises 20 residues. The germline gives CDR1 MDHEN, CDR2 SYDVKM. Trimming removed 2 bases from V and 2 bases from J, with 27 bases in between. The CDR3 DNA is TGTGCCAGCAGTTTAAGGAGGTTGGGGGGGCGAGGGTATCATCAAGAGACCCAGTACTTC. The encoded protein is CASSLRRLGGRGYHQETQYF.

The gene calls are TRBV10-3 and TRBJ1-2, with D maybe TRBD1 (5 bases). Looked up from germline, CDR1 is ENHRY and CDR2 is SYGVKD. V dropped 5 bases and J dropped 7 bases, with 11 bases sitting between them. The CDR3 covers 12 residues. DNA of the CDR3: TGTGCCATCAGTACAGGATCTGGTGGCTACACCTTC. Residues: CAISTGSGGYTF.

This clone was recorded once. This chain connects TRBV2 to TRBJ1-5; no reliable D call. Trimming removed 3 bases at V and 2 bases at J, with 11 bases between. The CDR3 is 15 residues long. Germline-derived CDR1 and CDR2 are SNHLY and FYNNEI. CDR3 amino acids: CASSDSRGGNQPQHF. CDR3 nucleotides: TGTGCCAGCAGTGATTCTAGAGGTGGCAATCAGCCCCAGCATTTT.

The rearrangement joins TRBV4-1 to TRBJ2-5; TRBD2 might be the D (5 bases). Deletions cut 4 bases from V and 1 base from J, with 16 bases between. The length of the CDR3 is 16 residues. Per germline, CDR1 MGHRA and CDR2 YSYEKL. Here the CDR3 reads CASSLGPKRGQETQYF. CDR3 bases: TGCGCCAGCAGCCTCGGTCCGAAACGGGGCCAAGAGACCCAGTACTTC.

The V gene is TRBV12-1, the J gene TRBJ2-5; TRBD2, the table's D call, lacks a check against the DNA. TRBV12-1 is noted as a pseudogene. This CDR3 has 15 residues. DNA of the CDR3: TGTGCCAGCAGCTCCTTCGGGGGGGGGCCGGAGACCCAGTACTTC. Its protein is CASSSFGGGPETQYF.

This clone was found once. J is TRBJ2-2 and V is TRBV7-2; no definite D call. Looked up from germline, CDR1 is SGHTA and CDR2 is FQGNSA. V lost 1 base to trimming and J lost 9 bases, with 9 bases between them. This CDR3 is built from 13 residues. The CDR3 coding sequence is TGTGCCAGCAGCTTAGGGCTTCACCGGGAGCTGTTTTTT. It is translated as CASSLGLHRELFF.

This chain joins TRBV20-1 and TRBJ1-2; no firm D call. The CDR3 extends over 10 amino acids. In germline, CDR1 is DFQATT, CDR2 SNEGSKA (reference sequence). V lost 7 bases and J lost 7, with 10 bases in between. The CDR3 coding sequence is TGCAGTGGAGGGAGACGTGGCTACACCTTC. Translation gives CSGGRRGYTF.

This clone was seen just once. The CDR3 bases are TGTGCCAGCAGTTCTACCCAGGCCACTGGAAACACCATATATTTT. It translates to CASSSTQATGNTIYF. This rearrangement joins TRBV28 to TRBJ1-3, with D unresolved. The CDR3 covers 15 residues. V was trimmed by 4 bases and J by 2 bases, leaving 12 bases between them. Germline loops: CDR1 MDHEN, CDR2 SYDVKM.

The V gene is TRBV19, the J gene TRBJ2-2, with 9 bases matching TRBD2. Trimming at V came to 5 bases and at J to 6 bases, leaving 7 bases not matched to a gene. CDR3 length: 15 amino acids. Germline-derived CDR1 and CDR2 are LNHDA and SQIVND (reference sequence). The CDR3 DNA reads TGTGCCAGTAGTTTCGCGGGGGGGCTGGCCGGGGAGCTGTTTTTT. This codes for CASSFAGGLAGELFF. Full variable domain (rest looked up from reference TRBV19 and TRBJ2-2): DGGITQSPKYLFRKEGQNVTLSCEQNLNHDAMYWYRQDPGQGLRLIYYSQIVNDFQKGDIAEGYSVSREKKESFPLTVTSAQKNPTAFYLCASSFAGGLAGELFFGEGSRLTVL.

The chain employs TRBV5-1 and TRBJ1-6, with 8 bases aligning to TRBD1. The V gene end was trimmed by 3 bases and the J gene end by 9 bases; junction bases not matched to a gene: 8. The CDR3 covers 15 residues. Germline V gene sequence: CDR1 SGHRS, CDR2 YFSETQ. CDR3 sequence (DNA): TGCGCCAGCAGCTGGGTCGACAGGGGAGGTTCACCCCTCCACTTT. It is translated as CASSWVDRGGSPLHF.

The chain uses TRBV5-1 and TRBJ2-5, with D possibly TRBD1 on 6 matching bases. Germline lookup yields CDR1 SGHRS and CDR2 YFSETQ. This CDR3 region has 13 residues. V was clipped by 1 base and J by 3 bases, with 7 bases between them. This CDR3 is CASSLTGKETQYF. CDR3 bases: TGCGCCAGCAGCTTGACAGGGAAAGAGACCCAGTACTTC.

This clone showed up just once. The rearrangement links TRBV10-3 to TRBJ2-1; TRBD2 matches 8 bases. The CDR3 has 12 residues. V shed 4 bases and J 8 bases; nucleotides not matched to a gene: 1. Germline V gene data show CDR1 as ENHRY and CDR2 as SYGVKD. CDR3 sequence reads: CAISGGGHEQFF. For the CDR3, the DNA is TGTGCCATCAGTGGCGGGGGGCATGAGCAGTTCTTC.